The present T cell receptor beta chain was sequenced within a study of molecular identifiers for immune sequencing clone quantification listed by TCRdb under 2018. Some background on the complete study: In a replicate experiment, RNA from roughly 20,000 or 100,000 naive CD8 T cells was split into five aliquots, four of which were sequenced. The study was a methods study using CD8 T cells to benchmark molecular-identifier clustering-based TCR repertoire sequencing (MIDCIRS) and TCR RNA copy counting.

This clonotype has more than one count but fewer than ten. Its antigen is still unknown. No much larger clonotype is one base removed from it; base qualities were not supplied. The library relied on PCR. For sequencing, an Illumina HiSeq 4000 was employed. Bulk TCR libraries were generated as previously described, with the TCR primers listed in Table S5 used. Purification of total RNA was performed with the Qiagen AllPrep DNA/RNA kit. Before analysis, reads from multiple sequencing runs of one library were combined. The source study handled its data this way. Reads were retained only if the reads had an exact TCR constant sequence, and the retained reads were trimmed to 150 nt and grouped according to their 12-nt molecular barcodes. Reads within each barcode group were sub-clustered using a 15% Levenshtein threshold, and quality-weighted consensus sequences were constructed for each RNA molecule. Non-functional sequences were filtered out, along with any lower-count sequence sitting one edit away from another sequence. Barcode sub-clusters with fewer than 20% of the maximum read count were removed, based on fitting two negative binomial distributions. TCRdb applied fastp at Q25 and MiXCR to the public reads, then kept only in-frame beta chains. All rows with the same CDR3 protein become a single entry with the most common DNA and genes. TCRdb's processing, not the authors', yielded these V and J calls. This sample holds 250,000 to 350,000 distinct CDR3 sequences; 20% to 25% were observed only once. The top ten hold approximately 0.8% of the sample.

The junction shows trimming of 1 base on V and 6 bases on J, plus 16 bases between the germline ends. The CDR3 sequence holds 15 residues, the cysteine and phenylalanine included. Only the CDR3 region is kept as DNA, spanning 45 bases read in frame from base 1. CDR1 DFQATT and CDR2 SNEGSKA are derived from the germline V gene (reference sequence). Summary of the overall study and its limitations: Even against a background of 850,000 to 1,000,000 naive CD8 T cells, spiked-in Jurkat TCR RNA amounting to a single cell's worth was reported to be detectable. Identical TCR molecules sharing a barcode could cause highly expanded clone sizes to be underestimated. Modeling indicated about 3 TCR RNA copies recovered per cell, compared with 9 to 10 by digital PCR, which implies a capture efficiency of 25% to 35%. Naive libraries contained spiked-in Jurkat TCR RNA (around eleven copies' worth), which is not part of the donor repertoire. When barcode sub-clustering was left out, chimeric consensus sequences inflated TCR diversity, with chimeras reaching as high as 47%. In CMV-specific effector cells, clones with more than 20 RNA copies accounted for over 97% of molecules, whereas in naive cells such clones accounted for under 1%.

Libraries of naive CD8 T cells were built from around 20,000 to 990,000 sorted cells, with 10%, 30% or 50% of the purified RNA used. On a BD FACSAria II, naive CD8 T cells were FACS-sorted as CD8+CD4-CCR7+CD45RA+ and collected into RLT Plus buffer. To test detection sensitivity, Jurkat RNA equal to ten TCR copies was added to samples of roughly 18,000-1,100,000 naive CD8 T cells. CD8 T cells were enriched with RosetteSep CD8+ T Cell Enrichment Cocktail and Ficoll-Paque, followed by ACK red cell lysis. The TCR sequence derives from a human donor in good health. Some libraries in this study had Jurkat cell RNA spiked in. The rearrangement combines TRBV20-1 with TRBJ2-1; the D call is possibly TRBD1 or TRBD2, each sharing 5 bases. The sequenced sample consisted of naive CD8+ T cells from blood, with Jurkat cell RNA spiked in. The cell subset or site label, as the study defines it: FACS-sorted CD8+CD4-CCR7+CD45RA+ naive T cells. The CDR3 protein: CSARVEGIGGNEQFF. At the DNA level, the sequence is TGCAGTGCTAGAGTAGAGGGGATTGGGGGCAATGAGCAGTTCTTC.